This T cell receptor beta chain was recorded in a study of blood T cell repertoires in COVID-19. Study information: Whether acute or convalescent, the COVID-19 samples came from the United States, Italy and Spain. Sources were T cells, B-cell-depleted T cells, or PBMCs; the material itself was cDNA or gDNA.

The CDR3 is 15 residues long. V was cut by 0 bases and J by 4 bases, with 12 bases left in between. Germline V gene lookup returns CDR1 MGHRA and CDR2 YSYEKL. Original processing notes: Reference gene primer amplification gave nucleated cell count estimates. Here immunoSEQ multiplex PCR was the method, and the copy in TCRdb shows in-frame clones only, minus some. V, J and clone size are those of that table, while D and trimming were read from the DNA. The sample gives some 20,000 clones, 75% to 95% of which show up once; 3.5% to 5% is in the top ten. The specimen sequenced was peripheral blood. The rearrangement joins TRBV4-1 to TRBJ1-2; D is ambiguous. The sequence was obtained from a human donor in a cohort sampled during active COVID-19. CDR3 DNA sequence: TGCGCCAGCAGCCAAGACTCGGGAACCGTCTATGGCTACACCTTC. Its translation is CASSQDSGTVYGYTF.